Shown below are 10 T cell receptor beta chains from a single sample sequenced in a study of T cells in Graves' hyperthyroidism and ophthalmopathy. TCR beta CDR3 region amplification was performed from RNA transcripts. HTBI primers were employed in a first-round RT-PCR of the TCR CDR3. TCRdb ran MiXCR on the multiplex PCR reads and lists one entry per CDR3 protein. The sample shows 610,000 or so distinct CDR3 sequences, around 45% of them seen only once. Sequenced material: peripheral blood or thyroid tissue (not recorded which). These receptors originate from a woman younger than 35 with Graves' hyperthyroidism.

The rearrangement uses TRBV2 and TRBJ1-5; D call uncertain. The CDR3 spans 17 residues. The V gene's germline CDR1 is SNHLY and CDR2 FYNNEI. Trimming shortened V by 3 bases and J by 1 base, and 16 bases separated the two germline ends. The CDR3 loop reads CASSEASLRGSNQPQHF. The DNA of the CDR3 is TGTGCCAGCAGTGAGGCATCTCTTCGAGGGAGCAATCAGCCCCAGCATTTT.

This chain links TRBV19 with TRBJ1-5; D gene unclear. The germline V gene has CDR1 LNHDA and CDR2 SQIVND (reference sequence). There are 15 residues in the CDR3. V was cut by 7 bases and J by 0 bases, with 13 bases left in between. CDR3 nucleotides: TGTGCCAGTAAAAAAGGAGAATATAGCAATCAGCCCCAGCATTTT. It yields the protein CASKKGEYSNQPQHF.

In its sample, this clonotype was seen a few times. This rearrangement joins TRBV20-1 to TRBJ2-3; the D is unclear. The ends were cut back, 1 base at V and 2 bases at J, with 7 bases in the middle. This CDR3 is 13 amino acids long. Germline CDR1 DFQATT, CDR2 SNEGSKA (reference sequence). The CDR3 here is CSARVQSTDTQYF. The CDR3 DNA is TGCAGTGCTAGAGTACAGTCCACAGATACGCAGTATTTT.

This clonotype was counted a few times. The chain employs TRBV11-2 and TRBJ2-5; TRBD2 matches at 7 bases. Germline lookup yields CDR1 SGHAT and CDR2 FQNNGV. CDR3 length: 10 residues. This CDR3 is CARLAKTQYF. The CDR3 DNA follows: TGTGCTAGACTAGCAAAGACCCAGTACTTC.

This clonotype was observed a single time. The chain joins TRBV14 to TRBJ2-7, with 7 bases that match TRBD2. J gave up 0 bases and V 4 bases, and 9 bases lay outside the gene matches. The CDR3 extends over 16 amino acids. The V gene's germline CDR1 is SGHDN and CDR2 FVKESK. This CDR3 reads CASSRGTGGPSYEQYF. The DNA of the CDR3 is TGTGCCAGCAGCCGAGGAACGGGAGGACCCTCCTACGAGCAGTACTTC.

This clonotype was recorded a few times. Being one base from a much bigger clone, this may be a read error. This rearrangement joins TRBV25-1 to TRBJ2-7; a possible D gene is TRBD2 (5 bases). This CDR3 comprises 14 residues. Germline CDR1 is MGHDK and CDR2 is SYGVNS. The CDR3 coding sequence is TGTGCCAGCTTAAGGCCAGCGGAGTCCTACGGGCAGTACTTC. It specifies CASLRPAESYGQYF.

The V call is TRBV6-6, the J call TRBJ1-2, with a weak D call TRBD1 (5 bases). The CDR3 extends over 12 amino acids. Trimming took 6 bases from V and 5 from J, leaving 10 bases between them. Per the germline V gene, CDR1 is MNHNY and CDR2 is SVGAGI (reference sequence). Here the CDR3 DNA reads TGTGCCAGCAGCGGGGCGGGGTATGGCTACACCTTC. Protein: CASSGAGYGYTF.

The rearrangement joins TRBV15 to TRBJ2-7, with 16 bases identical to TRBD2. This CDR3 region has 17 residues. V shed 5 bases, J shed 3 bases, and the junction held 7 bases outside the gene matches. Germline V gene sequence: CDR1 LNHNV, CDR2 YYDKDF (reference sequence). CDR3 DNA sequence: TGTGCCACCAGCGGGGCGGGGACTAGCGGGAGGGACTACGAGCAGTACTTC. Translated: CATSGAGTSGRDYEQYF. Full variable domain (outside the CDR3, taken from reference TRBV15 and TRBJ2-7): DAMVIQNPRYQVTQFGKPVTLSCSQTLNHNVMYWYQQKSSQAPKLLFHYYDKDFNNEADTPDNFQSRRPNTSFCFLDIRSPGLGDTAMYLCATSGAGTSGRDYEQYFGPGTRLTVT.

This clonotype was counted a few times. A much more abundant neighbour one base away suggests this may be a read error. The chain couples TRBV20-1 to TRBJ1-4; possibly TRBD1 for D (5 bases). Germline loops: CDR1 DFQATT, CDR2 SNEGSKA (reference sequence). This CDR3 is 12 amino acids long. CDR3 nucleotides: TGCAGTGGGGGACGTCCCAATGAAGAACTGTTTTTT. Encoded protein: CSGGRPNEELFF.

The chain couples TRBV6-6 to TRBJ1-5; D is unclear. V dropped 7 bases and J dropped 9 bases, with 16 bases sitting between them. The CDR3 has 13 amino acids. Germline loops: CDR1 MNHNY, CDR2 SVGAGI (reference sequence). CDR3 DNA sequence: TGTGCCAGCACCATAGCGGGAGGTATGCCCCAGCATTTT. It is translated as CASTIAGGMPQHF.